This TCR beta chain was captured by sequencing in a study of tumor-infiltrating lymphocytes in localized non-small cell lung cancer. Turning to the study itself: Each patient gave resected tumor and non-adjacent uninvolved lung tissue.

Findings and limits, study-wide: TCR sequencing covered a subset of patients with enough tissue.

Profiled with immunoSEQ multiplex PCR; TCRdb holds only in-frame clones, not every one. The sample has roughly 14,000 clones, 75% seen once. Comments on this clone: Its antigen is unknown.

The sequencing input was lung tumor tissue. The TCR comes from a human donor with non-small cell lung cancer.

CDR3 DNA: TGTGCCAGCAGTTCCGAAGCTAACTATGGCTACACCTTC. This gives the protein CASSSEANYGYTF. The chain employs TRBV28 and TRBJ1-2, with unresolved D. Germline V gene sequence: CDR1 MDHEN, CDR2 SYDVKM. V lost 4 bases and J lost 0, with 6 bases in between. This CDR3 contains 13 residues.